This T cell receptor (beta chain) was sequenced in a study of T cells after yellow fever vaccination. Points from the study as a whole: In post-booster samples, most primary-vaccination clones reappeared (roughly 96% CD4, over 70% CD8). Relatively few clonotypes were ones that appeared in both CD4 and CD8 compartments. Although the secondary response was weaker, it peaked faster, at day 5 versus 15. Repertoires sorted by FACS could include abundant clonotypes that are contaminants from the bulk population.

TCRdb reprocessed the 5' RACE reads with MiXCR, giving one entry per CDR3 protein. The table has approximately 610,000 distinct CDR3 sequences, around a sixth seen once. The CDR3 length is 14 residues. Trimming removed 3 bases at V and 0 bases at J, with 9 bases between. Per germline, CDR1 MNHEY and CDR2 SMNVEV (reference sequence). Points on this clonotype: Its antigen is currently unknown.

Here the sequenced sample was PBMCs, taken 5 days after the first yellow fever vaccination. The receptor was derived from a man between 18 and 29 years old who received the YFV17D yellow fever vaccine. The J gene is TRBJ2-7, the V gene TRBV27; unclear D gene. Here the CDR3 reads CASSLGPGSYEQYF. The CDR3 coding sequence is TGTGCCAGCAGTTTGGGTCCGGGCTCCTACGAGCAGTACTTC.